Sequencing of this T cell receptor beta chain was carried out in a study of cytomegalovirus exposure and HLA in healthy donors. This CDR3 comprises 14 residues. CDR1 is SEHNR, CDR2 FQNEAQ, per germline (reference sequence). Study-wide results and limits: A missense variant in DCLRE1C was later tied to TCR beta V- and J-gene trimming.

On this clone itself: The antigen is undetermined. Its ends do not fully match the called genes, so a read error is possible.

PCR amplification relied on 60 Vbeta primers (plus 13 Jbeta primers). The data were produced by immunoSEQ multiplex PCR, yet TCRdb's version contains in-frame clones alone and is incomplete. Of over 200,000 clones in the sample, about 79% are singletons; the top ten hold 1.5% to 2%. The specimen sequenced was PBMCs. The V call is TRBV7-9, the J call TRBJ1-4, with a possible D match to TRBD1 (6 bases). The TCR was taken from a male donor in good health and CMV-seronegative. The CDR3 here is CSSSWTATNEKLFF. The CDR3, as DNA: TGTTCCAGCAGCTGGACAGCAACTAATGAAAAACTGTTTTTT.